The text below deals with one T cell receptor beta chain. The target antigen is unknown. Repertoires were generated with immunoSEQ multiplex PCR, while TCRdb's copy carries only in-frame clones and drops some. The data hold more than 10,000 clones, with around 83% observed a single time. The data were obtained in a study of somatic mutations in cytotoxic T cells in rheumatoid arthritis. Study summary: At nearly 100% purity, some V beta antibody-stained T-cell populations were flow-sorted, and these included V beta1+ cells that were sequenced for TCRB.

Germline CDR1 LNHDA, CDR2 SQIVND (reference sequence). Trimming at V came to 6 bases and at J to 0 bases, leaving 10 bases not matched to a gene. The CDR3 is 18 residues long. Study-wide points: An age-related increase in CD8+ clonality was seen in rheumatoid arthritis patients but not in healthy controls. Measurement of CD8+ T-cell clonality revealed no significant difference between rheumatoid arthritis patients and age-matched healthy controls.

This clonotype was sampled from a woman aged 55-70 years in good health. The gene calls are TRBV19 and TRBJ2-4; 11 nucleotides line up with TRBD1. The sequencing sample was made of CD8+ T cells sorted from blood. The chain's CDR3 is CASSDKMGQGVAKNIQYF. DNA of the CDR3: TGTGCCAGTAGCGATAAAATGGGACAGGGGGTAGCCAAAAACATTCAGTACTTC.